The rows below give T cell receptor beta chains drawn from one sample of a study of blood T cell repertoires in COVID-19. Clones were sequenced by immunoSEQ multiplex PCR, and TCRdb holds only the in-frame ones, with some missing. The sample contains some 220,000 clones, about four fifths of which appear only once. What was sequenced was peripheral blood. The receptors were sampled from an older woman with acute or convalescent COVID-19. Both conserved end residues are part of each CDR3. Clone size is stated in some rows and not others, as once, few, many or a class when expanded.

V: TRBV2; size: NA; J: TRBJ2-2; CDR3: CASSENRNTGELFF
V: TRBV7-9; size: NA; J: TRBJ1-1; CDR3: CASSGDRGLTEAFF
V: TRBV2; size: NA; J: TRBJ2-1; CDR3: CASSEVPQNAYNEQFF
V: TRBV5-6; size: NA; J: TRBJ1-2; CDR3: CASSLSEDYGYTF
V: TRBV7-3; size: NA; J: TRBJ2-5; CDR3: CASSLLGQTQYF
V: TRBV30; size: NA; J: TRBJ2-7; CDR3: CAWSALRDRGSYEQYF
V: TRBV11-1; size: few; J: TRBJ2-2; CDR3: CASSATRTNTGELFF
V: TRBV28; size: NA; J: TRBJ2-7; CDR3: CASSKIAGGEEYEQYF
V: TRBV6-1; size: NA; J: TRBJ2-7; CDR3: CASSEYRSTYF
V: TRBV12-3/TRBV12-4; size: NA; J: TRBJ1-3; CDR3: CASSRGTGNTIYF
V: TRBV6-5; size: NA; J: TRBJ2-3; CDR3: CASSLKPRDTQYF
V: TRBV5-6; size: NA; J: TRBJ2-7; CDR3: CASSFGGLGSYEQYF
V: TRBV7-3; size: NA; J: TRBJ2-3; CDR3: CASSPTGLDTQYF
V: TRBV23-1; size: NA; J: TRBJ2-2; CDR3: CASSHPWTQQLGTGELFF
V: TRBV2; size: NA; J: TRBJ1-2; CDR3: CASSEQGFGYTF
V: TRBV30; size: NA; J: TRBJ1-2; CDR3: CAWTAQSRGGYGYTF
V: TRBV4-3; size: few; J: TRBJ1-1; CDR3: CASSQVWTGRMNTEAFF
V: TRBV4-3; size: NA; J: TRBJ1-6; CDR3: CASSQGQYNSPLHF
V: TRBV2; size: few; J: TRBJ1-6; CDR3: CASRVRGAENSPLHF
V: TRBV4-2; size: NA; J: TRBJ2-2; CDR3: CASSQERDTGELFF
V: TRBV5-1; size: NA; J: TRBJ2-5; CDR3: CASSPMGVGGQETQYF
V: TRBV7-2; size: few; J: TRBJ2-1; CDR3: CASSKTSGGATSEQFF
V: TRBV28; size: NA; J: TRBJ2-7; CDR3: CASSLNSGGTSYEQYF
V: TRBV2; size: NA; J: TRBJ1-5; CDR3: CASSEGRGGRNQPQHF
V: TRBV7-3; size: NA; J: TRBJ2-7; CDR3: CASSLRAPGYEQYF
V: TRBV19; size: NA; J: TRBJ1-2; CDR3: CASRTAGGANYGYTF
V: TRBV4-1; size: NA; J: TRBJ1-2; CDR3: CASSQVFGQSFYGYTF
V: TRBV2; size: once; J: TRBJ2-3; CDR3: CASSEGGTDTQYF
V: TRBV29-1; size: NA; J: TRBJ1-1; CDR3: CSAGGESEAFF
V: TRBV6-2/TRBV6-3; size: NA; J: TRBJ1-1; CDR3: CASSKDRGRAEAFF
V: TRBV18; size: NA; J: TRBJ1-2; CDR3: CASSPLGGRNYGYTF
V: TRBV6-2/TRBV6-3; size: NA; J: TRBJ2-2; CDR3: CASSFSLTSAPGELFF
V: TRBV28; size: NA; J: TRBJ2-1; CDR3: CASSFNFRAGDWNEQFF
V: TRBV6-1; size: NA; J: TRBJ1-6; CDR3: CASSEGYPRREDSPLHF
V: TRBV30; size: NA; J: TRBJ1-2; CDR3: CAWSLQATGGGYTF
V: TRBV29-1; size: NA; J: TRBJ1-2; CDR3: CSVQGLYGYTF
V: TRBV3-1/TRBV3-2; size: NA; J: TRBJ2-3; CDR3: CASSPRQDTQYF
V: TRBV6-6; size: NA; J: TRBJ2-1; CDR3: CASSYGGLWNEQFF
V: TRBV28; size: once; J: TRBJ1-2; CDR3: CASSPGQEVYGYTF
V: TRBV7-9; size: NA; J: TRBJ2-1; CDR3: CASSASFWSGGYNEQFF
V: TRBV2; size: NA; J: TRBJ1-1; CDR3: CASSEWYGGESEAFF
V: TRBV9; size: NA; J: TRBJ1-3; CDR3: CASSQGTGDFSGNTIYF
V: TRBV29-1; size: NA; J: TRBJ1-1; CDR3: CSVDRGLNTEAFF
V: TRBV7-9; size: NA; J: TRBJ1-2; CDR3: CASSLAGNDNIYGYTF
V: TRBV7-2; size: few; J: TRBJ1-1; CDR3: CASSLGGGDTEAFF
V: TRBV5-4; size: once; J: TRBJ1-3; CDR3: CASSLGTPSGNTIYF
V: TRBV4-1; size: NA; J: TRBJ1-2; CDR3: CASSQARGQNYGYTF
V: TRBV9; size: NA; J: TRBJ2-2; CDR3: CASSSGQSNTGELFF
V: TRBV19; size: NA; J: TRBJ1-2; CDR3: CASSIGLRTARYGYTF
V: TRBV5-1; size: NA; J: TRBJ1-2; CDR3: CASSQEGRRDRDNYTF
V: TRBV5-1; size: NA; J: TRBJ2-5; CDR3: CASSPVEGVWETQYF
V: TRBV4-1; size: NA; J: TRBJ2-7; CDR3: CASSQAPHSGGFFPYEQYF
V: TRBV5-1; size: few; J: TRBJ2-2; CDR3: CASSLYGTSGVGGTGELFF
V: TRBV6-2/TRBV6-3; size: NA; J: TRBJ2-1; CDR3: CASSPPLGPSASISYNEQFF
V: TRBV7-3; size: once; J: TRBJ2-2; CDR3: CASSAQGPGELFF
V: TRBV19; size: NA; J: TRBJ1-4; CDR3: CASRKQGGGEKLFF
V: TRBV19; size: NA; J: TRBJ1-1; CDR3: CASMVRGAEAFF
V: TRBV5-6; size: few; J: TRBJ2-1; CDR3: CASSFRGRVDEQFF
V: TRBV4-1; size: NA; J: TRBJ1-2; CDR3: CASSQVGDFYGYTF
V: TRBV7-9; size: NA; J: TRBJ1-5; CDR3: CASSLVGTGADQPQHF